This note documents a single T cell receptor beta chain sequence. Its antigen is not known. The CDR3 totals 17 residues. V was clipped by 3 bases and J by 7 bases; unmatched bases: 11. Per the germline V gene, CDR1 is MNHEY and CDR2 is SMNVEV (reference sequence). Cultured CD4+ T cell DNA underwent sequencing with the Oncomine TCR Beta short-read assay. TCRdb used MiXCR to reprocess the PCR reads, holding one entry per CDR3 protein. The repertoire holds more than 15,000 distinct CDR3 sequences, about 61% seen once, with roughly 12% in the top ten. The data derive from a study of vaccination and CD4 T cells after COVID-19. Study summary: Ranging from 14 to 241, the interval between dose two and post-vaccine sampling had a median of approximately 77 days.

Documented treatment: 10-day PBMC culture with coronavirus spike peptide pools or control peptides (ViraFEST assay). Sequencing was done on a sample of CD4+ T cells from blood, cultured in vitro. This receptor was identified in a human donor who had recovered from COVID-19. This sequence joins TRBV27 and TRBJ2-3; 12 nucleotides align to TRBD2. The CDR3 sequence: CASSFDTSGGSLNTQYF. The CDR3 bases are TGTGCCAGCAGTTTCGATACTAGCGGGGGGTCTTTAAATACGCAGTATTTT.